The 21 T cell receptor beta chains presented below share a single source sample, sequenced in a study of beta chain features in type 1 diabetes. The study reverse transcribed the entire isolated RNA, so it sequenced expressed TCRB transcripts. Profiling relied on immunoSEQ multiplex PCR, and the TCRdb table lists in-frame clones only, not all of them. This table holds hundreds of thousands of clones, roughly 15% found once. The sequenced sample was naive CD4+ T cells from blood. The source is a man between 18 and 35 years old in good health.

V gene TRBV29-1 combines with J gene TRBJ2-7, with 11 bases aligning to TRBD1. CDR1 and CDR2 (germline): SQVTM, ANQGSEA. V trimming: 6 bases; J trimming: 4 bases; junction bases outside the gene matches: 5. This CDR3 is 13 amino acids long. CDR3 residues: CSVRTGGLYEQYF. CDR3 coding DNA: TGCAGCGTCCGGACAGGGGGCTTGTACGAGCAGTACTTC.

This clone occurred a few times. Other DNA sequences of this sample code for an identical CDR3. This rearrangement joins TRBV9 to TRBJ1-1; maybe TRBD1 (6 bases). V was pared by 0 bases and J by 1 base, with 7 bases between. Per germline, CDR1 SGDLS and CDR2 YYNGEE. The CDR3 spans 14 residues. The CDR3 nucleotides are TGTGCCAGCAGCGTAGCGGGACAGAACACTGAAGCTTTCTTT. Protein product: CASSVAGQNTEAFF.

This CDR3 is CSPWTGNGYTF. The DNA of the CDR3 is TGCAGTCCCTGGACAGGGAACGGCTACACCTTC. J is TRBJ1-2 and V is TRBV20-1; 8 nucleotides line up with TRBD1. The J segment lost 8 bases and the V segment lost 8 bases, leaving 7 bases of the junction unmatched. Germline values: CDR1 DFQATT, CDR2 SNEGSKA (reference sequence). The CDR3 is 11 amino acids.

The genes are TRBV11-2 and TRBJ2-5, with TRBD1 as a possible D gene (5 bases). The germline V and J ends were trimmed by 4 bases and 7 bases, with 13 bases remaining between them. Germline CDR1 and CDR2: SGHAT and FQNNGV. CDR3 length: 13 residues. Written as DNA, the CDR3 is TGTGCCAGCAGCTCCCAGGGCCTGGGGACCCAGTACTTC. It yields the protein CASSSQGLGTQYF.

Worth noting for this clone: The same CDR3 can be traced to other DNA sequences in this sample. The chain combines TRBV7-3 with TRBJ2-5; D not certain. Trimming removed 0 bases at V and 4 bases at J, with 6 bases between. Germline V lookup: CDR1 SGHTA, CDR2 FQGTGA. This CDR3 region has 13 residues. The CDR3 DNA is TGTGCCAGCAGCTTAACAGGGTTAGAGACCCAGTACTTC. It is translated as CASSLTGLETQYF.

The rearrangement joins TRBV6-5 to TRBJ1-6, with D uncertain. Trimming pared 0 bases from V and 10 bases from J, leaving 4 bases between. The CDR3 is 12 residues long. CDR1 and CDR2 from the germline V gene are MNHEY and SVGAGI. This CDR3 is CASSYSSSPLHF. CDR3 coding DNA: TGTGCCAGCAGTTACTCGTCCTCACCCCTCCACTTT.

This clone has more than one count but fewer than ten. V gene TRBV6-1 combines with J gene TRBJ2-5, with TRBD2 matching 9 bases. V lost 2 bases, J lost 2 bases, and 6 bases stayed unmatched. CDR3 length: 16 amino acids. The germline gives CDR1 MNHNS, CDR2 SASEGT. The CDR3 DNA follows: TGTGCCAGCAGTGAAAGGATAGCGGGAGTTCAAGAGACCCAGTACTTC. This sequence encodes CASSERIAGVQETQYF.

The chain employs TRBV6-5 and TRBJ2-5; 9 nucleotides align to TRBD1. The CDR3 consists of 15 residues. CDR1 and CDR2 from the germline V gene are MNHEY and SVGAGI. V was pared by 5 bases and J by 7 bases, with 11 bases of the junction left unmatched. The CDR3 loop is CASSRRGQGKRTQYF. CDR3 nucleotide sequence: TGTGCCAGCAGTAGACGGGGACAGGGAAAGCGGACCCAGTACTTC.

This sequence joins TRBV18 and TRBJ2-7, with D hard to call. The ends were cut back, 5 bases at V and 2 bases at J, with 16 bases in the middle. CDR1 is KGHSH, CDR2 LQKENI, per germline. The CDR3 length is 15 residues. CDR3 sequence reads: CASSSRVVGTYEQYF. CDR3 DNA sequence: TGTGCCAGCTCATCCCGCGTCGTGGGGACCTACGAGCAGTACTTC.

This clone appeared a few times. The chain joins TRBV7-3 to TRBJ1-2, with 9 positions matching TRBD1. CDR1 and CDR2 from the germline V gene are SGHTA and FQGTGA. V gave up 3 bases and J gave up 3 bases; unmatched junction bases: 8. CDR3 size: 16 residues. The CDR3: CASSFRQGDRDYGYTF. CDR3 sequence (DNA): TGTGCCAGCAGCTTCAGACAGGGGGATAGAGACTATGGCTACACCTTC.

This clone came up a few times. This sequence joins TRBV30 and TRBJ1-2; D may be TRBD1 (5 bases). The CDR3 runs to 16 residues. V was cut by 3 bases and J by 3 bases, with 20 bases left in between. Germline-derived CDR1 and CDR2 are GTSNPN and SVGIG (reference sequence). DNA for the CDR3: TGTGCCTGGAGCGGACCGCATACCCGGGGGGACTATGGCTACACCTTC. It codes for CAWSGPHTRGDYGYTF.

This clone was seen repeatedly, ten times or more. The chain employs TRBV21-1 and TRBJ2-1; the table's TRBD2 call for D was not verified on the DNA. TRBV21-1 is a known pseudogene. The CDR3 is 14 amino acids. CDR3 in amino acids: CASSKRDPSREQFF. CDR3 nucleotides: TGTGCCAGCAGCAAGAGGGATCCATCAAGGGAGCAGTTCTTC.

V usage is TRBV6-1 and J usage is TRBJ1-1, with D uncertain. V shed 4 bases and J shed 1 base, with 13 bases lying between them. Germline loops: CDR1 MNHNS, CDR2 SASEGT. This CDR3 has 15 residues. CDR3: CASSAGLVANTEAFF. CDR3 DNA: TGTGCCAGCAGTGCAGGACTGGTGGCGAACACTGAAGCTTTCTTT.

The chain employs TRBV6-5 and TRBJ1-5; D might be TRBD1 (6 bases). Germline V gives CDR1 MNHEY, CDR2 SVGAGI. The CDR3 loop spans 16 amino acids. Trimming took 0 bases from V and 4 from J, leaving 13 bases between them. CDR3 protein: CASSYSRGATNQPQHF. In DNA, the CDR3 is TGTGCCAGCAGTTACTCCCGGGGGGCGACGAATCAGCCCCAGCATTTT.

The chain is built from TRBV28 and TRBJ2-7; possibly TRBD1 for D (5 bases). Germline values: CDR1 MDHEN, CDR2 SYDVKM. The CDR3 covers 16 residues. Trimming removed 2 bases from V and 6 bases from J, with 20 bases in between. Written as DNA, the CDR3 is TGTGCCAGCAGTTTAACTTCAGCAGGGCAATGGGGCGAGCAGTACTTC. Translated: CASSLTSAGQWGEQYF.

This clone was detected only a few times. The V call is TRBV30, the J call TRBJ1-2; a weak D match, TRBD1 (5 bases). Germline V gene sequence: CDR1 GTSNPN, CDR2 SVGIG (reference sequence). The CDR3 contains 11 residues. V lost 2 bases and J lost 6, with 7 bases in between. CDR3 bases: TGTGCCTGGAGTTCAGGGAATGGCTACACCTTC. It yields the protein CAWSSGNGYTF.

This clone appeared a few times. The V and J genes are TRBV2 and TRBJ2-1, with unresolved D. The germline CDR1 and CDR2 sequences are SNHLY and FYNNEI. The CDR3 has 12 amino acids. The V end was cut by 5 bases, the J end by 5 bases, with 7 bases between. The CDR3 is CASSIANNEQFF. In nucleotides, the CDR3 is TGTGCCAGCAGTATCGCCAACAATGAGCAGTTCTTC.

This clone came up a few times. V usage is TRBV4-3 and J usage is TRBJ2-1; TRBD2 might be the D (7 bases). Trimming removed 0 bases from V and 1 base from J, with 13 bases in between. CDR1 is LGHNA and CDR2 is YSLEER in the germline V gene. The CDR3 totals 17 residues. CDR3 nucleotide sequence: TGCGCCAGCAGCCAAGAAGGGGGAGGGTCGTCCTACAATGAGCAGTTCTTC. Protein product: CASSQEGGGSSYNEQFF.

This clone was counted only a few times. This chain connects TRBV9 to TRBJ1-5; no clear D gene. Trimming left V 7 bases short and J 4 bases short, with 9 bases between. The CDR3 covers 12 residues. The germline V gene encodes CDR1 SGDLS and CDR2 YYNGEE. The DNA of the CDR3 is TGTGCCAGCGGCAATAGTAATCAGCCCCAGCATTTT. Protein: CASGNSNQPQHF.

The rearrangement links TRBV7-2 to TRBJ2-1, with 14 bases fitting TRBD2. V gave up 4 bases and J gave up 2 bases; unmatched junction bases: 10. The CDR3 sequence is 19 residues long. CDR1 SGHTA and CDR2 FQGNSA come from the germline V gene. The CDR3 loop is CASSSPSRLAGGPYNEQFF. The CDR3 coding sequence is TGTGCCAGCAGCTCCCCATCTAGACTAGCGGGAGGGCCCTACAATGAGCAGTTCTTC. Full variable domain (outside the CDR3, taken from reference TRBV7-2 and TRBJ2-1): GAGVSQSPSNKVTEKGKDVELRCDPISGHTALYWYRQSLGQGLEFLIYFQGNSAPDKSGLPSDRFSAERTGGSVSTLTIQRTQQEDSAVYLCASSSPSRLAGGPYNEQFFGPGTRLTVL.

The chain recombines TRBV6-6 with TRBJ1-1, with D uncertain. The CDR3 extends over 15 amino acids. Germline CDR1 MNHNY, CDR2 SVGAGI (reference sequence). Between the trimmed V and J ends, which lost 2 bases and 1 base, there was a span of 11 bases. CDR3 region: CASSYGPASNTEAFF. The CDR3 region has the DNA TGTGCCAGCAGTTACGGTCCAGCCTCGAACACTGAAGCTTTCTTT.